The sequence of this TCR beta chain was determined in a study of T cell responses to AZD1222 COVID-19 vaccine. Looking at the study overall: Pooled samples include second doses given at about 4 or 12 weeks.

TCRdb keeps only in-frame clones here, not all; method: immunoSEQ multiplex PCR. Here the sample spans about 120,000 clones, 85% to 90% being singletons. This clone appeared a few times. The antigen is not known. Study-level findings and limits: Clonal diversity was possibly underestimated, and the donors were mostly white British, with more females. The breadth and depth of Spike-specific TCRs increased once two AZD1222 doses had been given. Repertoires were obtained only post-peak T cell response.

Germline CDR1 MDHEN, CDR2 SYDVKM. The V segment lost 5 bases and the J segment 5 bases; nucleotides outside the gene matches: 9. There are 15 residues in the CDR3. The rearrangement uses TRBV28 and TRBJ2-7; 10 nucleotides align to TRBD2. This TCR came from an adult in good health. The sample consisted of peripheral blood, taken on day 0 of AZD1222 vaccination. The CDR3 nucleotides read TGTGCCAGCAGTAACCTTAGAGGGACTAGCGACGAGCAGTACTTC. Residues: CASSNLRGTSDEQYF.